This TCR beta chain was sequenced in a study of shared clonotypes between healthy human individuals (dated by TCRdb to 2019 to 2021). Describing the broader study: Three men and a couple of women, aged 18 to 49 years, made up the cohort. Between about 0.94 and 8.9 billion PBMCs per donor were obtained by leukapheresis. Per donor, three plates each were used for CD4 naive and CD4 memory, two for CD8 naive, and one for CD8 memory. The study deeply sequenced blood TCR repertoires of about 5 healthy adults to estimate repertoire size and the extent of clonotype sharing between individuals. Different laboratories and diverse techniques were used to prepare libraries and sequence TCR repertoires, to increase sequencing depth and limit assay-specific biases. What the authors observed across the whole study: Pairwise subsampling indicated that sequencing depth was expected to affect the degree of clonotype sharing among donors. Rarefaction of sorted-subset datasets indicated incomplete sequencing despite the large sequencing depth. Roughly 5% of naive CD4, 3.5% of naive CD8, roughly 2.5% of memory CD4, and 0.4% of memory CD8 clonotypes were shared across several donors. Compared with non-shared clonotypes, clonotypes shared by all four sorted-subset donors had higher generation probabilities. Larger estimated clonotype richness was generally found for naive subsets than for memory subsets. Sampling was limited to blood, and TCR repertoires in tissue likely differ from TCR repertoires in blood. Because the study included a small number of donors, the genetic and exposure-history diversity represented was limited.

Notes on this clone: The target of this receptor is not known. Base qualities are missing; no much larger clone stands one base away.

The CDR3 holds 13 amino acids from the cysteine to the phenylalanine. The DNA shown is the 39-base CDR3, in frame from base 1. CDR1 and CDR2 (SGHDT, YYEEEE) derive from the germline V gene. V gives up 0 bases and J gives up 8 bases, and the segment between their germline ends measures 9 bases. Using the deep immunoSEQ assay, TCR CDR3 regions were amplified from genomic DNA by multiplex PCR. Genomic DNA extracted from each cell subset was distributed evenly over all wells of several immunoSEQ 96-well plates, and each plate served as one replicate. For sorted subsets, about 220 ng of genomic DNA, equivalent to 30,000 or so T cell genomes, went into each replicate PCR. The purified libraries were quantified using a Qubit 3.0 fluorometer, sized with a Bioanalyzer 2100, and then quantified again using the KAPA Library Quantification kit. Each immunoSEQ 96-well plate was sequenced on its own single-read 150-cycle Illumina NextSeq 550 flow cell. The study's own analysis went as follows. The immunoSEQ output contained only junctional sequences without quality scores, so filtering could not match that applied to full-length reads. To assign V/J genes and CDR3, sequences were annotated using PyIR, a Python wrapper for IgBLAST v1.9, with IMGT germline references. Any read was removed if the V/J assignment was weak (E-value above 1e-6), the CDR3 was missing, or the read contained stop codons, out-of-frame junctions, or ambiguous translated residues. V3J clonotypes were defined as sequences sharing an identical inferred V gene, J gene, and CDR3 amino acid sequence. Percentage overlap between repertoires was calculated by dividing the number of shared unique clonotypes by the size of the smaller repertoire. Repertoire richness was assessed with RTK rarefaction, the Chao1 estimator, and Recon v2.1 estimates of unobserved clonotypes. Generation probabilities for all TCRbeta clonotypes obtained by the gDNA method from a handful of donors were computed using OLGA. What TCRdb holds here is the immuneACCESS table cut down to in-frame rearrangements. Part of the clones is not present; checked against another copy, under half of the missing clones reflect an unresolved V gene, and the others are unexplained. The DNA gave D and trimming, while V, J and clone size come from that table. In all, the sample holds some 1,900,000 clones, and over 85% of those were seen once. 0.95% to 1.5% of the sample is in the top ten clones.

CD8 naive samples were obtained by positive selection for CCR7 among CD45RO-negative cells, yielding a CD45RA+CCR7+ population from which TemRA cells were excluded. Healthy HIV-negative adults with no recently reported acute infections or vaccinations were included as donors. Every donor was a Caucasian adult living in Nashville, Tennessee, USA. After blood collection by leukapheresis, PBMCs were isolated using Ficoll-Histopaque density gradient centrifugation and then cryopreserved in the vapor phase of liquid nitrogen. Analytical flow cytometry was used to check the purity and quantity of each magnetically sorted T cell population. Each sorted fraction had its genomic DNA isolated and then quantified by UV absorbance on a Nanodrop 2000c.

The sequenced sample consisted of naive CD8+ T cells sorted from blood. Sample cell subset or site, as interpreted from the label and publication: CD45RA+CCR7+. The chain employs TRBV5-6 and TRBJ2-1; no D gene is confidently identified. This clonotype was obtained from a young man in good health. The CDR3 reads CASSLDTNYEQFF. The sequenced DNA is TGTGCCAGCAGCTTGGACACTAACTATGAGCAGTTCTTC.